This is a list of T cell receptor beta chains from one sample in a study of shared clonotypes between healthy human individuals. TCRdb's copy holds only in-frame clones and misses some; the assay was immunoSEQ multiplex PCR. The sample shows roughly 2.2 million clones, more than 80% of them seen only once. Sequencing was performed on naive CD4+ T cells from PBMCs. These receptors came from a man younger than 35 in good health. Some clones in this sample may be carry-over from other donors' samples. Each CDR3 is given with its conserved first and last residue. A D gene is named only where the DNA matches it firmly. A clone size is listed for some rows: how often the clone was seen (once, few, many), or a class if it is expanded.

j_gene: TRBJ2-3
v_gene: TRBV6-5
d_gene: .
abundance: .
CDR3nt: TGTGCCAGCAGCCGAGCAACGGCAGATACGCAGTATTTT
CDR3aa: CASSRATADTQYF

j_gene: TRBJ1-2
v_gene: TRBV2
d_gene: TRBD1
abundance: .
CDR3nt: TGTGCCAGCACCACGGACAGGGGGCGCCCCCATGGCTACACCTTC
CDR3aa: CASTTDRGRPHGYTF

j_gene: TRBJ2-1
v_gene: TRBV4-1
d_gene: .
abundance: .
CDR3nt: TGCGCCAGCAGCCAAGATGTAGGGTCCTACAATGAGCAGTTCTTC
CDR3aa: CASSQDVGSYNEQFF

j_gene: TRBJ2-5
v_gene: TRBV5-8
d_gene: .
abundance: .
CDR3nt: TGTGCCAGCAGGCTACGAGGCGGGGAGACCCAGTACTTC
CDR3aa: CASRLRGGETQYF

j_gene: TRBJ2-5
v_gene: TRBV5-1
d_gene: TRBD2
abundance: .
CDR3nt: TGCGCCAGCAGCTTCCAATTGAGCGGGAGTTATCAAGAGACCCAGTACTTC
CDR3aa: CASSFQLSGSYQETQYF

j_gene: TRBJ2-1
v_gene: TRBV5-1
d_gene: TRBD2
abundance: .
CDR3nt: TGCGCCAGCAGCTCGATTGTGGGACTAGCGCGGTCCAATGAGCAGTTCTTC
CDR3aa: CASSSIVGLARSNEQFF

j_gene: TRBJ2-1
v_gene: TRBV29-1
d_gene: .
abundance: .
CDR3nt: TGCAGCGTTGATATTGAGCGGAATGAGCAGTTCTTC
CDR3aa: CSVDIERNEQFF

j_gene: TRBJ1-1
v_gene: TRBV11-2
d_gene: .
abundance: .
CDR3nt: TGTGCCAGCAGCTTAGTCGGCGTGGGCACTGAAGCTTTCTTT
CDR3aa: CASSLVGVGTEAFF

j_gene: TRBJ2-6
v_gene: TRBV30
d_gene: .
abundance: .
CDR3nt: TGTGCCTGGGGTGCAGGGGATGTCTGGTTGGCCAACGTCCTGACTTTC
CDR3aa: CAWGAGDVWLANVLTF

j_gene: TRBJ2-3
v_gene: TRBV4-1
d_gene: TRBD2
abundance: .
CDR3nt: TGCGCCAGCAGCCAATTGGGGGTGACTAGCGGTCTCTACACAGATACGCAGTATTTT
CDR3aa: CASSQLGVTSGLYTDTQYF

j_gene: TRBJ1-3
v_gene: TRBV10-3
d_gene: .
abundance: .
CDR3nt: TGTGCCATCAGTGACCGACAGCGCTCTGGAAACACCATATATTTT
CDR3aa: CAISDRQRSGNTIYF

j_gene: TRBJ1-1
v_gene: TRBV5-4
d_gene: .
abundance: .
CDR3nt: TGTGCCAGCACCATGGGGCAGGGAGGGTTTACTGAAGCTTTCTTT
CDR3aa: CASTMGQGGFTEAFF

j_gene: TRBJ2-2
v_gene: TRBV7-3
d_gene: .
abundance: few
CDR3nt: TGTGCCAGCAGCTTAACGAACACCGGGGAGCTGTTTTTT
CDR3aa: CASSLTNTGELFF

j_gene: TRBJ2-7
v_gene: TRBV6-1
d_gene: TRBD2
abundance: .
CDR3nt: TGTGCCAGCAGCAAAGGACTAGCGGGATACGAGCAGTACTTC
CDR3aa: CASSKGLAGYEQYF

j_gene: TRBJ2-1
v_gene: TRBV27
d_gene: TRBD1
abundance: .
CDR3nt: TGTGCCAGCAGATACAGGGGCCAGAGCTCCTACAATGAGCAGTTCTTC
CDR3aa: CASRYRGQSSYNEQFF

j_gene: TRBJ1-1
v_gene: TRBV29-1
d_gene: .
abundance: .
CDR3nt: TGCAGCGTCTCGGTGATTGAAGCTTTCTTT
CDR3aa: CSVSVIEAFF

j_gene: TRBJ2-1
v_gene: TRBV5-1
d_gene: .
abundance: .
CDR3nt: TGCGCCAGCAGCTTGTTCAGGGGGGCCTACAATGAGCAGTTCTTC
CDR3aa: CASSLFRGAYNEQFF

j_gene: TRBJ1-1
v_gene: TRBV18
d_gene: .
abundance: .
CDR3nt: TGTGCCAGCTCAACGGCGGGGGGATGGAACACTGAAGCTTTCTTT
CDR3aa: CASSTAGGWNTEAFF

j_gene: TRBJ2-2
v_gene: TRBV4-1
d_gene: .
abundance: .
CDR3nt: TGCGCCAGCAGCCGGAAAGAGTCAGGGGCGAACACCGGGGAGCTGTTTTTT
CDR3aa: CASSRKESGANTGELFF

j_gene: TRBJ2-5
v_gene: TRBV11-2
d_gene: .
abundance: .
CDR3nt: TGTGCCAGCAGCTTAGGCGCGGGTTGGGAGACCCAGTACTTC
CDR3aa: CASSLGAGWETQYF

j_gene: TRBJ2-5
v_gene: TRBV29-1
d_gene: TRBD2
abundance: .
CDR3nt: TGCAGCGTTGCGCTCGCGGAGCGGGGGGAGACCCAGTACTTC
CDR3aa: CSVALAERGETQYF

j_gene: TRBJ2-2
v_gene: TRBV10-3
d_gene: .
abundance: .
CDR3nt: TGTGCCATCAGTTCCCTGGACTCGCTACAAACCGGGGAGCTGTTTTTT
CDR3aa: CAISSLDSLQTGELFF

j_gene: TRBJ2-1
v_gene: TRBV9
d_gene: TRBD2
abundance: .
CDR3nt: TGTGCCAGCAGCGTAGGTTGGGAGGGTGAGCAGTTCTTC
CDR3aa: CASSVGWEGEQFF

j_gene: TRBJ1-2
v_gene: TRBV4-1
d_gene: .
abundance: .
CDR3nt: TGCGCCAGCAGCTTTAGCCTGGGGGAGGGCTACACCTTC
CDR3aa: CASSFSLGEGYTF

j_gene: TRBJ2-5
v_gene: TRBV18
d_gene: .
abundance: .
CDR3nt: TGTGCCAGCTCACCACGGAGGGAAGAGACCCAGTACTTC
CDR3aa: CASSPRREETQYF

j_gene: TRBJ2-5
v_gene: TRBV18
d_gene: .
abundance: .
CDR3nt: TGTGCCAGCTCACCCCCGGACCCGCTTATAACCCAGTACTTC
CDR3aa: CASSPPDPLITQYF

j_gene: TRBJ2-7
v_gene: TRBV11-1
d_gene: .
abundance: .
CDR3nt: TGTGCCAGCAGGCCCTTAGGCTCGACGGTGGACGAGCAGTACTTC
CDR3aa: CASRPLGSTVDEQYF

j_gene: TRBJ2-5
v_gene: TRBV11-3
d_gene: .
abundance: once
CDR3nt: TGTGCCAGCAGCTCAGGAGTTCAAGAGACCCAGTACTTC
CDR3aa: CASSSGVQETQYF

j_gene: TRBJ2-5
v_gene: TRBV5-1
d_gene: .
abundance: .
CDR3nt: TGCGCCAGCAGCCCTCAAATACAAGAGACCCAGTACTTC
CDR3aa: CASSPQIQETQYF

j_gene: TRBJ1-2
v_gene: TRBV27
d_gene: TRBD1
abundance: .
CDR3nt: TGTGCCAGCAGTTCCCCCGCGGGACAGGGAAGGCATGGCTACACCTTC
CDR3aa: CASSSPAGQGRHGYTF

j_gene: TRBJ1-6
v_gene: TRBV6-1
d_gene: .
abundance: .
CDR3nt: TGTGCCAGCAGTGAAACTTCACCACAGACCGGGGCCTTCCTCCACTTT
CDR3aa: CASSETSPQTGAFLHF

j_gene: TRBJ2-5
v_gene: TRBV18
d_gene: .
abundance: .
CDR3nt: TGTGCCAGCTCACCATACGACCAAGAGACCCAGTACTTC
CDR3aa: CASSPYDQETQYF

j_gene: TRBJ1-5
v_gene: TRBV6-6
d_gene: .
abundance: .
CDR3nt: TGTGCCAGCAGTTCAACATATAGCAATCAGCCCCAGCATTTT
CDR3aa: CASSSTYSNQPQHF

j_gene: TRBJ1-2
v_gene: TRBV10-3
d_gene: .
abundance: .
CDR3nt: TGTGCCATCAGGGGACTAAGTGGCTACACCTTC
CDR3aa: CAIRGLSGYTF

j_gene: TRBJ1-2
v_gene: TRBV5-1
d_gene: TRBD1
abundance: few
CDR3nt: TGCGCCAGTTCCGGGACAGTTAACTATGGCTACACCTTC
CDR3aa: CASSGTVNYGYTF

j_gene: TRBJ2-7
v_gene: TRBV7-9
d_gene: TRBD1
abundance: .
CDR3nt: TGTGCCAGCAGCCCTAGGTCGGGTAGGGCAGGGGGCTACGAGCAGTACTTC
CDR3aa: CASSPRSGRAGGYEQYF

j_gene: TRBJ2-1
v_gene: TRBV7-3
d_gene: .
abundance: once
CDR3nt: TGTGCCAGCAGCTTCGACATACACAATGAGCAGTTCTTC
CDR3aa: CASSFDIHNEQFF

j_gene: TRBJ2-3
v_gene: TRBV5-1
d_gene: TRBD2
abundance: .
CDR3nt: TGCGCCAGCAGCTGGGAAGCGGGAGGCGCAGATACGCAGTATTTT
CDR3aa: CASSWEAGGADTQYF

j_gene: TRBJ2-1
v_gene: TRBV10-2
d_gene: TRBD2
abundance: .
CDR3nt: TGCGCCAGCAGTGAGCCCCTCCGGGAGGAGTATGAGCAGTTCTTC
CDR3aa: CASSEPLREEYEQFF

j_gene: TRBJ2-1
v_gene: TRBV28
d_gene: .
abundance: .
CDR3nt: TGTGCCAGCAGTAACTACAATGAGCAGTTCTTC
CDR3aa: CASSNYNEQFF

j_gene: TRBJ1-2
v_gene: TRBV10-1
d_gene: .
abundance: .
CDR3nt: TGCGCCAGCAGTGACCGACGGGACTATGGCTACACCTTC
CDR3aa: CASSDRRDYGYTF

j_gene: TRBJ1-1
v_gene: TRBV6-6
d_gene: .
abundance: .
CDR3nt: TGTGCCAGCAGCCCCCAAAAGTGGGGGGTTAATGAAGCTTTCTTT
CDR3aa: CASSPQKWGVNEAFF

j_gene: TRBJ2-3
v_gene: TRBV7-3
d_gene: .
abundance: once
CDR3nt: TGTGCCAGCAGCCCAAGGGTGGGGTCGACAGATACGCAGTATTTT
CDR3aa: CASSPRVGSTDTQYF

j_gene: TRBJ2-3
v_gene: TRBV11-2
d_gene: .
abundance: .
CDR3nt: TGTGCCAGCAGCTTAGTAGGCGCGCTCACAGATACGCAGTATTTT
CDR3aa: CASSLVGALTDTQYF

j_gene: TRBJ2-7
v_gene: TRBV19
d_gene: TRBD1
abundance: .
CDR3nt: TGTGCCAGTAGTATAGCGACAGGGAGCTCCTACGAGCAGTACTTC
CDR3aa: CASSIATGSSYEQYF

j_gene: TRBJ2-1
v_gene: TRBV4-1
d_gene: .
abundance: .
CDR3nt: TGCGCCAGCAGCCATTTTGGGGTGGACAATGAGCAGTTCTTC
CDR3aa: CASSHFGVDNEQFF

j_gene: TRBJ2-3
v_gene: TRBV2
d_gene: TRBD1
abundance: once
CDR3nt: TGTGCCAGCATAAAACAGGGGATCCCTAGCACAGATACGCAGTATTTT
CDR3aa: CASIKQGIPSTDTQYF

j_gene: TRBJ2-3
v_gene: TRBV5-4
d_gene: TRBD2
abundance: .
CDR3nt: TGTGCCAGCAGCCCGGGGACTAGCGGGAGTTTACCAGATACGCAGTATTTT
CDR3aa: CASSPGTSGSLPDTQYF

j_gene: TRBJ1-2
v_gene: TRBV5-4
d_gene: .
abundance: .
CDR3nt: TGTGCCAGCAGCTTGATGGGTTATGGCTACACCTTC
CDR3aa: CASSLMGYGYTF

j_gene: TRBJ2-7
v_gene: TRBV25-1
d_gene: TRBD1
abundance: .
CDR3nt: TGTGCCAGCAGCGGGACAGGGAGATACGAGCAGTACTTC
CDR3aa: CASSGTGRYEQYF

j_gene: TRBJ2-7
v_gene: TRBV28
d_gene: TRBD2
abundance: .
CDR3nt: TGTGCCAGCGCTAGCGGACCCTACGAGCAGTACTTC
CDR3aa: CASASGPYEQYF

j_gene: TRBJ2-5
v_gene: TRBV28
d_gene: TRBD2
abundance: .
CDR3nt: TGTGCCAGCAGTTTCACTAGCGGAGCAACTAGCGGGGAAACTGGGACCCAGTACTTC
CDR3aa: CASSFTSGATSGETGTQYF

j_gene: TRBJ2-2
v_gene: TRBV28
d_gene: .
abundance: .
CDR3nt: TGTGCCAGCAGTTTCAGCACCGGGGAGCTGTTTTTT
CDR3aa: CASSFSTGELFF

j_gene: TRBJ2-3
v_gene: TRBV18
d_gene: .
abundance: .
CDR3nt: TGTGCCAGCTCACCACCGGGTCAGGGGTTCAGCGATACGCAGTATTTT
CDR3aa: CASSPPGQGFSDTQYF

j_gene: TRBJ1-3
v_gene: TRBV11-2
d_gene: .
abundance: .
CDR3nt: TGTGCCAGCAGCTTAGGCTTGGGGGGAGCTGGAAACACCATATATTTT
CDR3aa: CASSLGLGGAGNTIYF

j_gene: TRBJ2-7
v_gene: TRBV21-1
d_gene: .
abundance: .
CDR3nt: TGTGCCAGCAACGGAGAAGGCCCTACGAGCGAGCAGTACTTC
CDR3aa: CASNGEGPTSEQYF

j_gene: TRBJ1-1
v_gene: TRBV6-6
d_gene: .
abundance: .
CDR3nt: TGTGCCAGCAGCCCCGGTGGTGGCGCTGAAGCTTTCTTT
CDR3aa: CASSPGGGAEAFF

j_gene: TRBJ1-4
v_gene: TRBV5-1
d_gene: TRBD1
abundance: .
CDR3nt: TGCGCCAGCAGCCCCCCCGGGACAGGGCCTAATGAAAAACTGTTTTTT
CDR3aa: CASSPPGTGPNEKLFF

j_gene: TRBJ2-3
v_gene: TRBV28
d_gene: TRBD2
abundance: once
CDR3nt: TGTGCCAGCAGCCGGACTAGCGGGAGCTTTGTTACGCAGTATTTT
CDR3aa: CASSRTSGSFVTQYF

j_gene: TRBJ2-2
v_gene: TRBV6-1
d_gene: TRBD1
abundance: .
CDR3nt: TGTGCCAGCAGGCGACAGGGTGGCGGGGAGCTGTTTTTT
CDR3aa: CASRRQGGGELFF